This T cell receptor beta chain was obtained from a study of T-cell memory formation after mild COVID-19 (dated by TCRdb to the early 2020s). Background for the entire study: TCR sequence clusters from the two donors were largely donor specific. Two young, previously healthy adult volunteers, one female and one male, were included in the cohort. In two donors, T-cell clones that expanded and contracted after mild COVID-19 were followed by sequencing TCRalpha and TCRbeta repertoires longitudinally.

Ficoll-Paque density gradient centrifugation was used to isolate PBMCs. TCRdb shows the sequencer as Illumina NovaSeq 6000. TCRalpha and TCRbeta cDNA libraries were built by 5'RACE with constant-segment primers, adding sample barcodes and unique molecular identifiers. Trizol reagent was used to extract RNA from every sample. The libraries were amplified in two PCR steps, and the second step added a second sample barcode and Illumina TruSeq adapters. Sequencing of the libraries was done on an Illumina NovaSeq, producing 2 x 150 bp paired-end reads. From the authors' description of their analysis: Reads were demultiplexed and collapsed into UMI-guided consensus sequences with migec v1.2.7. Using mixcr v2.1.11, UMI consensuses were aligned to TRA and TRB V and J templates and then assembled into clonotypes. A clonotype was counted as expanded or contracted only if both edgeR and NoisET called the change significant, with noise models trained on biological replicates. For edgeR calls, the cutoffs were a false discovery rate-adjusted p below 0.01 and a log2 fold-change threshold of 1. As an exploratory analysis of dynamics, PCA with hierarchical clustering was applied to max-normalized trajectories of the 1000 most abundant clonotypes. Separately sequenced CD4+ and CD8+ repertoires were used to assign the CD4 or CD8 phenotype of responding clones. TCRdb cleaned the public reads at Q25 with fastp, built clones with MiXCR and kept in-frame beta chains. Entries are consolidated by CDR3 protein sequence, retaining the most common genes and DNA. None of the V and J calls come from the authors' own analysis; TCRdb made them. Across this sample there are 180,000 or so distinct CDR3 sequences, with around 10% seen only once. 3% to 4% of the sample is held by the ten biggest clonotypes.

This clonotype was detected a few times. Its recognized antigen is unknown. No qualities accompany the bases; no much larger clone lies one base away. V was cut back by 3 bases and J by 1 base, leaving a gap of 16 bases between them. According to the germline V gene, CDR1 reads SGHRS and CDR2 reads YFSETQ. Measured from the cysteine to the phenylalanine, the CDR3 is 16 residues long. Here the CDR3 DNA is all that survives: 48 bases in frame from base 1. The study at large found these results: Only two mild cases were covered in the study, and larger cohorts including severe cases with pre-infection samples were considered necessary. Clones contracting from day 15 to 85 had balanced CD4/CD8 phenotypes, while a second wave expanding from day 15 to 37 was biased towards CD4+. Contracting CD4+ clones were found mainly in CM and EM memory subsets, while CD8+ clones were enriched in EMRA. Whether the second-wave clones peaking on day 37 were SARS-CoV-2 specific was not confirmed. Some responding clones were found in pre-infection memory, which suggests that pre-existing cross-reactive memory T cells took part in the SARS-CoV-2 response.

Sequencing was done on a sample of PBMCs or a T cell subset sorted from them (not recorded which). The TCR was taken from a man in his late teens or twenties who had mild COVID-19 (a few samples of this study predate the infection). The sample titles of this study are shuffled in the database, so cell type and time point are left out; the donor was told from shared clones. The V gene is TRBV5-1 and the J gene is TRBJ1-2; a tentative D match to TRBD1 spans 5 bases. CDR3 sequence: CASSSDGGSLNYGYTF. The DNA sequence follows: TGCGCCAGCAGCTCGGACGGGGGGAGCCTTAACTATGGCTACACCTTC.